This TCR beta chain was captured in a study of regulatory T cells in long-lasting Graves disease. The time point denotes: newly diagnosed GD, antithyroid drugs for less than 3 months. There was RNA extracted from PBMCs, and the TCR library was made from it. V lost 3 bases to trimming and J lost 0 bases, with 9 bases between them. This CDR3 contains 14 residues. Germline V gene sequence: CDR1 SGHRS, CDR2 YFSETQ. According to the study, TCR beta libraries were built with iRepertoire HTBI primers and CDR3-region Arm-PCR. MiXCR was run by TCRdb on the multiplex PCR reads, yielding one entry per CDR3 protein. Among approximately 440,000 distinct CDR3 sequences, 15% to 20% were seen once, and the ten largest hold about 12%. The same specimen was also included in a second study, on T cells in Graves' hyperthyroidism and ophthalmopathy. This second study says: Blood also carried most thyroid clonotypes expanded above 0.001.

Sequences were derived from peripheral blood mononuclear cells (PBMCs), sampled at new diagnosis, from a patient treated with antithyroid drugs. This chain uses TRBV5-1 with TRBJ1-2, with D unclear. The sequence derives from a man aged 35 to 55 with Graves disease. The CDR3 here is CASSSLTANYGYTF. For the CDR3, the DNA is TGCGCCAGCAGCTCCTTAACAGCTAACTATGGCTACACCTTC. Full variable domain (outside the CDR3, taken from reference TRBV5-1 and TRBJ1-2): KAGVTQTPRYLIKTRGQQVTLSCSPISGHRSVSWYQQTPGQGLQFLFEYFSETQRNKGNFPGRFSGRQFSNSRSEMNVSTLELGDSALYLCASSSLTANYGYTFGSGTRLTVV.